This TCR beta chain came from a study of cytomegalovirus exposure and HLA in healthy donors (dated by TCRdb to about 2017). Concerning the study at large: An earlier analysis of some 600 of the donors reported 276 Gb of sequence data and around 110 million unique TCR beta sequences obtained from around 180 million T cells. All discovery cohort repertoires had been generated on a single sequencing platform. To study patterns of TCR occurrence, a later analysis re-analyzed previously published TCR beta repertoires from several hundred donors and added high-resolution HLA genotyping. Class I and class II HLA loci were covered by the typing at four-digit resolution. Rather than drawing on any new phenotypic data, the later analysis identified candidate immune exposures from TCR beta sequences and the way those sequences occurred across donors. On average, over 200,000 unique TCR beta nucleotide sequences were sequenced per donor among about 400 genotyped donors of the cohort, with 15% to 20% of those sequences being non-productive. The study aimed to test whether signatures of past pathogen exposure could be identified by cataloging public T cell receptors. Four or five DR-DQ haplotypes were treated as single units for association and clustering because of strong linkage in the cohort. To predict cytomegalovirus infection status, the study brought together high-throughput TCR immunosequencing, statistical association of individual TCRs with disease status, and machine learning. Of the 300 to 450 genotyped donors, 75% to 85% were placed in the genetic ancestry cluster associated with self-reported Caucasian donors. A later genetic analysis took genome-wide SNP genotypes for about three fifths of the roughly 700 donors and used that subset as a discovery cohort. In an earlier analysis of 587 of the donors, high-throughput TCR beta sequencing was used to judge whether each TCR beta V gene segment behaved as functional or pseudogenic. The number of typed donors differed by locus: about 620-630 for A, B, C, DRB1 and DQB1; 522 for DQA1; 606 for DPA1; and around 490 for DPB1. A separate validation cohort of about 110 different subjects was used in addition to the roughly 640-subject first cohort. Donor age, sex, ethnicity and CMV serostatus were compiled together with the repertoire data. An early release that covered about 600 HLA-typed donors contained approximately 290 gigabases of sequencing data and tens of millions of unique TCR sequences. The study used immunosequencing to profile the T cell repertoires of some 600 subjects and linked those repertoires to cytomegalovirus serostatus. The paper as a whole reports these results and caveats: A cluster of highly shared sequence variants was judged likely to represent a technical artifact of the sequencing pipeline. Over 15 rarely observed V segments, including chromosome 9 orphons, were excluded from the earlier analysis of 550 to 700 of the donors because counts were too low. Assigning TCR associations to individual alleles was difficult when HLA alleles, especially DR and DQ, strongly co-occurred. Most TCR sequences were seen in very few donors, while some public TCRs were found in many individuals. In an earlier analysis of some 550 of the donors, most TCR beta V segments were observed in productive rearrangements about 90% or about 30% of the time, broadly matching IMGT annotations. Presence/absence analyses assumed roughly uniform sequencing depth across donors, an assumption that may not hold. This cohort had only TCR beta chains sequenced, and the lack of alpha or paired-chain data limited which features could be detected. The study listed approximately 150 TCR beta chains as associated with cytomegalovirus. The authors suggested that the approach could potentially be generalized to other disease states and immunological phenotypes. According to a later genetic analysis, donors in an Asian-associated ancestry cluster had fewer N-insertions in productive TCRs than the approximately 670-donor mean. The only immune exposure information available for the cohort was CMV serostatus. The classifier was reported to diagnose cytomegalovirus status with high specificity and sensitivity in both the original cohort and the validation cohort. Correlated functional status among segregating V segments might be attributable to linkage disequilibrium, but an unknown experimental factor could not be ruled out. A later genetic analysis associated a missense DCLRE1C variant with V-gene and J-gene trimming of TCR beta chains, and an independent cohort replicated the association. In vitro tests confirmed that a few of the cytomegalovirus-associated TCR beta chains recognize cytomegalovirus antigens. Compared with equally common non-associated chains, HLA-associated TCR beta chains in a later analysis were more clonally expanded and had lower generation probabilities. HLA typing was unavailable for some donors at each locus, so association tests used only the typed subset. According to a later analysis, most CMV-associated TCR beta chains appeared to be HLA-restricted, and the HLA associations seemed to be driven largely by CMV exposure. According to a later analysis, TCR association rates differed among HLA loci, with DRB1 alleles showing the most associated TCRs and HLA-C alleles showing the fewest. A further reported finding was that TCR beta sequences accurately predicted the HLA-A and HLA-B alleles for most subjects in the first cohort. At a false discovery rate of 0.05, a later analysis linked 16,951 TCR beta sequences to specific HLA alleles. Several of the top co-occurrence clusters appeared to be linked to parvovirus B19, influenza, CMV and Epstein-Barr virus, according to a later analysis. Some IMGT-functional V segments, including TRBV6-2 and TRBV6-3, could not be told apart with the 87-base-pair reads, so those segments were excluded.

Preparation of the library involved the immunoSEQ multiplex PCR assay. The multiplex PCR relied on a mix of 60 forward primers for TCR Vbeta segments and 13 reverse primers for TCR Jbeta segments. A multiplex PCR assay on genomic DNA amplified the CDR3 region of rearranged TCR beta genes. The amplified TCR beta libraries were sequenced on the Illumina HiSeq System as 87-base-pair reads. The authors processed their data as follows. A later analysis tallied around 87 million unique TCR beta chains across the 610 or so repertoires, and approximately 11 million of those chains were shared by two or more donors. Raw reads were error-corrected and collapsed into unique sequences by a nearest-neighbor algorithm in which closely related sequences were merged to remove PCR and sequencing errors. CDR3 sequences were aligned to IMGT reference sequences to assign V, D and J gene segments. For a sequence to be retained, a match of at least six nucleotides was required to both a V gene segment and a J gene segment. Rearrangements were called productive when the CDR3 lacked stop codons and stayed in frame with V and J; all others were non-productive. CDR3 was defined by IMGT convention, running from the second conserved V-encoded cysteine to the conserved J-encoded phenylalanine. In an earlier analysis of 587 of the donors, sequences lacking an unambiguous match to a single V gene segment were excluded. In an earlier analysis of 587 of the donors, a V segment was called functional when productive rearrangements were above 56.7%, and segregating when the standard deviation between donors exceeded 5%. To diagnose cytomegalovirus status from the catalog of TCR beta chain sequences, a statistical classification framework was built. In a later analysis, TCR nucleotide sequences were compared against IMGT/GENE-DB human TR gene sequences so that V and J genes could be assigned. The TCRdist pipeline was used in a later analysis to assign CDR3 sequences and most-parsimonious VDJ recombination scenarios. A later analysis defined each TCR beta chain by its CDR3 amino acid sequence plus V-gene family, and excluded reads lacking a unique V-gene family. As a way to deal with suspected cross-contamination and a sequencing artifact, a later analysis dropped hundreds of nucleotide sequences that were highly shared and had low generation probability. For each public chain, a later analysis derived a clonal expansion index from normalized ranks of inferred template counts within each repertoire. Generation probabilities in a later analysis came from a VDJ recombination model fitted to out-of-frame rearrangements, and those results were checked against IGoR. In a later analysis, hypergeometric tests were used to score TCR-TCR, TCR-HLA and TCR-CMV co-occurrence, with a repertoire-size bias correction applied to TCR pairs. False discovery rates were estimated in a later analysis by permuting HLA or CMV assignments 20 times. In a later analysis, co-occurring TCRs were grouped with DBSCAN, and TCRdist sequence similarity was added when clustering was performed within HLA-allele-positive subsets. Repertoires with fewer than 30,000 or more than 120,000 public chains were left out of co-occurrence clustering, as were about 5 repertoires with anomalous nucleotide sharing. TCRdb mirrors the immuneACCESS table, restricted to in-frame sequences. Some clones are absent from its copies; in checked studies, under half trace to an unresolved V gene, and the reason for the others is unknown. The DNA gave D and trimming, while V, J and clone size come from that table. Recorded for this sample are 250,000 to 350,000 clones; 70% to 90% of them occurred a single time. 4% of the sample lies in the top ten.

V trim: 6 bases; J trim: 3 bases; unmatched bases: 8. Per the germline V gene (reference sequence), SEHNR is the CDR1 and FQNEAQ is the CDR2. Spanning cysteine to phenylalanine, the CDR3 consists of 15 amino acids. Only the CDR3 region is kept as DNA, spanning 45 bases read in frame from base 1. The cohort consisted of 666 healthy bone marrow donors. All cohort members were sampled while nominally healthy, although unrecorded immune exposures were likely present. The donor was CMV seropositive and was included in the group of 270 or so seropositive cohort members. A peripheral blood sample was provided by each donor, and peripheral blood mononuclear cells were used for TCR beta sequencing. The Qiagen DNeasy Blood Extraction Kit was used to extract genomic DNA from the blood cell samples. About this clone: Its specific antigen is unknown. No quality values exist for individual bases; no much larger clone is one base distant.

The receptor chain draws on TRBV7-9 and TRBJ2-5, with 9 central nucleotides matching TRBD1. Sequencing was carried out using PBMCs. This TCR came from a man aged 35 to 55 in good health and CMV-seropositive. The CDR3 in this case is CASRYMGQGEETQYF. At the DNA level, the sequence is TGTGCCAGCAGGTATATGGGACAGGGTGAAGAGACCCAGTACTTC.